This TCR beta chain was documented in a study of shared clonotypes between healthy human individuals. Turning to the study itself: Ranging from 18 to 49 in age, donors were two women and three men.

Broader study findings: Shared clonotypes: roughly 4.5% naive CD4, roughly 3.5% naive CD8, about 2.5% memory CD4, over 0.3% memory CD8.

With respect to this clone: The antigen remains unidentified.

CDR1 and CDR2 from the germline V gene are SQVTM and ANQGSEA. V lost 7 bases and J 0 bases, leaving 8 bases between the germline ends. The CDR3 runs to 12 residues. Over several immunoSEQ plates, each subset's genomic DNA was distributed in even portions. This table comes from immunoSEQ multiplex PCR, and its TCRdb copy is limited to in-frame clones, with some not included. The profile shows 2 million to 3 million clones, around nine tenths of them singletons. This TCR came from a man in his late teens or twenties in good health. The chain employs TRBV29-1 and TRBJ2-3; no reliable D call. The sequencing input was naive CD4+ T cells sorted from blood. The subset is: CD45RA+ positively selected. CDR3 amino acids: CSADSSTDTQYF. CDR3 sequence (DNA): TGCAGCGCCGACTCTAGCACAGATACGCAGTATTTT.